A single sample gave rise to the 18 T cell receptor beta chains below, sequenced in a study of shared clonotypes between healthy human individuals. The method was immunoSEQ multiplex PCR; TCRdb's version includes in-frame clones alone and lacks a portion of them. Of hundreds of thousands of clones listed, 96% were seen once; the top ten hold about 0.22%. CD8 cells regarded as naive lacked CD45RO, were positively chosen for CCR7, and omitted terminally differentiated effector memory CD45RA+ cells. The material sequenced was naive CD8+ T cells sorted from blood. The source is a man aged 25-45 years in good health.

The rearrangement joins TRBV4-1 to TRBJ2-7, with 9 nucleotides matching TRBD1. The length of the CDR3 is 15 residues. Germline assignment: CDR1 MGHRA and CDR2 YSYEKL. V shed 0 bases and J 4 bases; nucleotides not matched to a gene: 4. CDR3 amino acids: CASSQEADRGYEQYF. The CDR3 bases are TGCGCCAGCAGCCAAGAAGCGGACAGGGGATACGAGCAGTACTTC.

The chain employs TRBV6-1 and TRBJ1-3; D perhaps matches TRBD1 (6 bases). This CDR3 has 17 residues. The V gene's germline CDR1 is MNHNS and CDR2 SASEGT. The V end was cut by 2 bases, the J end by 0 bases, with 14 bases between. CDR3 residues: CASSEWYRDISGNTIYF. CDR3 sequence (DNA): TGTGCCAGCAGTGAATGGTACCGGGACATCTCTGGAAACACCATATATTTT.

This rearrangement joins TRBV9 to TRBJ2-1; 11 bases are a match to TRBD2. V lost 6 bases, J lost 10 bases, and 12 bases stayed unmatched. CDR1 is SGDLS, CDR2 YYNGEE, per germline. CDR3 length equals 15 residues. CDR3 nucleotides: TGTGCCAGCACGCTGGAATCTAGCGGGAGGTGGGAGCAGTTCTTC. Residues: CASTLESSGRWEQFF.

The chain's CDR3 is CSVEDLGDGVGHLRDGYTF. The CDR3 DNA reads TGCAGCGTTGAAGATCTTGGGGACGGGGTGGGACACCTACGGGACGGCTACACCTTC. V is TRBV29-1 and J is TRBJ1-2, with TRBD1 as a possible D gene (6 bases). Germline V gives CDR1 SQVTM, CDR2 ANQGSEA. This CDR3 comprises 19 residues. Deletions cut 0 bases from V and 8 bases from J, with 31 bases between.

The chain is built from TRBV28 and TRBJ2-5; D remains unclear. Germline values: CDR1 MDHEN, CDR2 SYDVKM. V gave up 5 bases and J gave up 5 bases, with 12 bases separating them. The CDR3 loop spans 13 amino acids. The CDR3 DNA reads as TGTGCCAGCAGTCACCTCCGTAGGGAGACCCAGTACTTC. Its protein product is CASSHLRRETQYF.

For the CDR3, the DNA is TGTGCCACCAGCAAGGACAGGTCCTACGAGCAGTACTTC. Amino acids: CATSKDRSYEQYF. This chain connects TRBV15 to TRBJ2-7; 7 bases line up with TRBD1. The CDR3 covers 13 residues. The V segment lost 4 bases and the J segment 1 base; nucleotides outside the gene matches: 1. From germline, CDR1 is LNHNV and CDR2 YYDKDF (reference sequence).

CDR3 bases: TGCGCCAGCAGCTTGGCCGTTCTTGGCCTCGAGGATACGCAGTATTTT. Its translation is CASSLAVLGLEDTQYF. The chain links TRBV5-1 to TRBJ2-3, with D unresolved. V lost 0 bases to trimming and J lost 6 bases, with 17 bases between them. Germline V gene lookup returns CDR1 SGHRS and CDR2 YFSETQ. The CDR3 is 16 amino acids.

This clone was recorded only once. The V and J genes are TRBV27 and TRBJ2-1; 13 bases match TRBD2. J gave up 8 bases and V 3 bases, and 7 bases lay outside the gene matches. Germline V CDR1 and CDR2: MNHEY, SMNVEV (reference sequence). The CDR3 sequence is 16 residues long. The CDR3 nucleotides are TGTGCCAGCAGTTTCACTAGCGGGAGGGCGGAACATGAGCAGTTCTTC. Translated, it gives CASSFTSGRAEHEQFF.

The chain joins TRBV29-1 to TRBJ2-7; D ambiguous. Between the trimmed V and J ends, which lost 5 bases and 3 bases, there was a span of 11 bases. CDR3 length equals 12 residues. From germline, CDR1 is SQVTM and CDR2 ANQGSEA. The CDR3 DNA is TGCAGCGTTAGAGGCTCCTACTACGAGCAGTACTTC. It encodes CSVRGSYYEQYF.

The chain carries TRBV29-1 and TRBJ1-2; perhaps TRBD1 as D (6 bases). The germline V gene encodes CDR1 SQVTM and CDR2 ANQGSEA. The V and J ends lost 3 bases and 7 bases respectively, with 33 bases between them. This CDR3 is 19 amino acids long. Here the CDR3 DNA reads TGCAGCGTTGATGGATACAGGGAACAATTCGGAAGGGAAGACCTTGGCTACACCTTC. This translates into CSVDGYREQFGREDLGYTF. The entire variable domain, with the rest obtained from reference TRBV29-1 and TRBJ1-2, is as follows: SAVISQKPSRDICQRGTSLTIQCQVDSQVTMMFWYRQQPGQSLTLIATANQGSEATYESGFVIDKFPISRPNLTFSTLTVSNMSPEDSSIYLCSVDGYREQFGREDLGYTFGSGTRLTVV.

The J gene is TRBJ1-2, the V gene TRBV5-6; tentative D call: TRBD1 (6 bases). This CDR3 is 18 amino acids long. V was clipped by 0 bases and J by 0 bases, with 18 bases between them. CDR1 is SGHDT and CDR2 is YYEEEE in the germline V gene. CDR3 DNA: TGTGCCAGCAGCTTGGGTCAGGACAGCCGAACCACTAACTATGGCTACACCTTC. Translated: CASSLGQDSRTTNYGYTF.

This sequence joins TRBV7-8 and TRBJ2-7; D remains ambiguous. CDR3 length: 15 residues. Germline V gene data show CDR1 as SGHVS and CDR2 as FQNEAQ. The V gene lost 5 bases and the J gene lost 1 base, with 15 bases spanning the gap. The CDR3 protein is CASSTRQGPSYEQYF. The CDR3 bases are TGTGCCAGCAGCACCCGACAAGGGCCTTCCTACGAGCAGTACTTC.

This chain uses TRBV5-4 with TRBJ2-3; D gene unclear. Looked up from germline, CDR1 is SGHNT and CDR2 is YYREEE (reference sequence). This CDR3 spans 15 amino acids. V lost 0 bases and J lost 6, with 14 bases in between. The CDR3 protein is CASSLDSSSTDTQYF. The CDR3 DNA reads TGTGCCAGCAGCTTGGACTCATCGTCCACCGATACGCAGTATTTT.

The chain's CDR3 is CASSLAWTGTGNQPQHF. For the CDR3, the DNA is TGTGCCAGCAGCTTAGCGTGGACCGGGACAGGGAATCAGCCCCAGCATTTT. V gene TRBV7-6 combines with J gene TRBJ1-5, with 9 nucleotides matching TRBD1. Trimming cost V 0 bases and J 4 bases; bases outside gene matches: 7. Germline-derived CDR1 and CDR2 are SGHVS and FNYEAQ. The CDR3 sequence is 17 residues long.

The rearrangement uses TRBV7-9 and TRBJ2-7, with D tentatively TRBD2 (5 bases). The CDR3 is 15 residues long. The germline V and J ends were trimmed by 5 bases and 2 bases, with 16 bases remaining between them. The V gene's germline CDR1 is SEHNR and CDR2 FQNEAQ (reference sequence). CDR3 sequence reads: CASSAGEGFTYEQYF. Written as DNA, the CDR3 is TGTGCCAGCAGCGCGGGTGAGGGATTTACCTACGAGCAGTACTTC.

The gene calls are TRBV29-1 and TRBJ2-1; no firm D call. The CDR3 is 13 amino acids. Germline V CDR1 and CDR2: SQVTM, ANQGSEA. Trimming took off 4 bases at V and 1 base at J, with 8 bases between the two ends. CDR3 sequence reads: CSVVFGSYNEQFF. The CDR3 DNA sequence: TGCAGCGTTGTGTTCGGTTCCTACAATGAGCAGTTCTTC.

The gene calls are TRBV7-8 and TRBJ2-7; D ambiguous. CDR3 size: 15 residues. Trimming took 1 base from V and 0 from J, leaving 10 bases between them. Germline V gene data show CDR1 as SGHVS and CDR2 as FQNEAQ. DNA for the CDR3: TGTGCCAGCAGCTTAGGGCGATTGAGCTCCTACGAGCAGTACTTC. Protein sequence: CASSLGRLSSYEQYF.

The genes are TRBV7-2 and TRBJ2-3; no definite D call. The CDR3 has 13 residues. Germline lookup yields CDR1 SGHTA and CDR2 FQGNSA. The V end lost 0 bases, the J end lost 5 bases, and 6 bases lay between the germline ends. The CDR3 spells CASSLAGGDTQYF. For the CDR3, the DNA is TGTGCCAGCAGCTTAGCGGGTGGAGATACGCAGTATTTT.